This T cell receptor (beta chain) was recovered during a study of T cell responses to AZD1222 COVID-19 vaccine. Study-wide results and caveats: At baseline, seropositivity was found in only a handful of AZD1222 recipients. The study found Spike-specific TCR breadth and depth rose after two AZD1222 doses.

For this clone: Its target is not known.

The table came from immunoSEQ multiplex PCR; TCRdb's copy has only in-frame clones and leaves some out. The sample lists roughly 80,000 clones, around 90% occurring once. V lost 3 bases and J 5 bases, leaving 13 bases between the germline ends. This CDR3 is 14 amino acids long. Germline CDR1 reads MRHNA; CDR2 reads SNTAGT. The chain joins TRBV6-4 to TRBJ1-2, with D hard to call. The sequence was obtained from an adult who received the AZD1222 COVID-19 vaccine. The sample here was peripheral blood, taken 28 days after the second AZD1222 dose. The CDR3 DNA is TGTGCCAGCAGTGAAAGTGCTACCAATTATGGCTACACCTTC. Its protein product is CASSESATNYGYTF.